This T cell receptor beta chain was retrieved from a study of T cells in Graves' hyperthyroidism and ophthalmopathy. This CDR3 is 15 amino acids long. Germline V gene data show CDR1 as SGHRS and CDR2 as YFSETQ. The V gene lost 6 bases and the J gene lost 3 bases, with 15 bases spanning the gap. Authors of the study amplified TCR beta CDR3 regions from RNA transcripts. The HTBI primer set served for first-round RT-PCR of the TCR CDR3. MiXCR was run by TCRdb on the multiplex PCR reads, yielding one entry per CDR3 protein. The data show about 500,000 distinct CDR3 sequences, with under 15% seen just once and under 20% held by the top ten. Stable disease denoted Graves' hyperthyroidism without ophthalmopathy progression within 18 months. The diagnoses drew upon clinical symptoms, serum thyroxine and TRAb, thyroid ultrasound and orbital computed tomography. Ten or more counts support this clonotype.

The sequencing sample was made of blood. The chain uses TRBV5-1 and TRBJ2-2; D could derive from TRBD1 or TRBD2 (5 bases each). This clonotype was sampled from a woman in her late teens or twenties with Graves' hyperthyroidism. CDR3 sequence reads: CASTPRDLDTGELFF. The CDR3 DNA reads as TGCGCCAGCACCCCCCGGGACCTAGACACCGGGGAGCTGTTTTTT. The complete variable domain, with remaining parts taken from reference TRBV5-1 and TRBJ2-2, reads KAGVTQTPRYLIKTRGQQVTLSCSPISGHRSVSWYQQTPGQGLQFLFEYFSETQRNKGNFPGRFSGRQFSNSRSEMNVSTLELGDSALYLCASTPRDLDTGELFFGEGSRLTVL.